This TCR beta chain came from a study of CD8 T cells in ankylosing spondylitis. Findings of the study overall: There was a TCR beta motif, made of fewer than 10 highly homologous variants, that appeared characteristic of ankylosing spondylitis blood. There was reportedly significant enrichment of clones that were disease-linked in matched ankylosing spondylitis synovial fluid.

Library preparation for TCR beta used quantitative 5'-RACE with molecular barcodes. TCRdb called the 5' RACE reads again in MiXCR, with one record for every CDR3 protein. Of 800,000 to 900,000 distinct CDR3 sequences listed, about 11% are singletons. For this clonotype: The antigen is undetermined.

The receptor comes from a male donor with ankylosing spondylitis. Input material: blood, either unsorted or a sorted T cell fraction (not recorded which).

CDR3 nucleotide sequence: TGTGCCAGCTCACCAGGTTATGGGGGCGCTGGGGCCAACGTCCTGACTTTC. Translating gives CASSPGYGGAGANVLTF. This chain connects TRBV18 to TRBJ2-6, with a possible D match to TRBD1 (6 bases). This CDR3 has 17 residues. Per germline, CDR1 KGHSH and CDR2 LQKENI. V shed 2 bases and J shed 2 bases, with 13 bases lying between them.